These T cell receptor beta chains were read from a single sample in a study of Tregs in tolerant kidney transplant recipients. Data came from immunoSEQ multiplex PCR; TCRdb stores just in-frame clones and leaves some out. In the table there are about 78,000 clones, less than 95% of which are singletons. Here the sequenced sample was Tregs from blood, taken before the transplant. Receptors originate from a human donor who received a combined kidney and bone marrow transplant. Each CDR3 is given with its conserved first and last residue. A D gene is named only where the DNA matches it firmly.

D gene	V gene	J gene	CDR3 DNA	CDR3 protein
.	TRBV7-9	TRBJ2-5	TGTGCCAGCAGCCTATCCGGGACAATCGAGACCCAGTACTTC	CASSLSGTIETQYF
.	TRBV28	TRBJ1-3	TGTGCCAGCAGTTTAGGGTCGGGCGGGATAAGCTCTGGAAACACCATATATTTT	CASSLGSGGISSGNTIYF
.	TRBV7-2	TRBJ2-7	TGTGCCAGCAGCTTAGGGGACCTCTCGGGCTACGAGCAGTACTTC	CASSLGDLSGYEQYF
.	TRBV28	TRBJ1-5	TGTGCCAGCAGTCCCCCCGTCCAGGGCGGAGGCAATCAGCCCCAGCATTTT	CASSPPVQGGGNQPQHF
.	TRBV28	TRBJ2-5	TGTGCCAGCAGTTTACCCGCGGGGCTGGCCCCGAATAGGGAGACCCAGTACTTC	CASSLPAGLAPNRETQYF
TRBD1	TRBV5-1	TRBJ2-1	TGCGCCAGCAGCCAAGGGGGCGTAAGGGATGAGCAGTTCTTC	CASSQGGVRDEQFF
TRBD1	TRBV7-7	TRBJ2-5	TGTGCCAGCAGCTTAGTTAATGACAGGGGAGTCACCCAGTACTTC	CASSLVNDRGVTQYF
.	TRBV6-5	TRBJ1-1	TGTGCCAGCCTCCGGGGAGGTCTCGGGAGGACTGAAGCTTTCTTT	CASLRGGLGRTEAFF
.	TRBV19	TRBJ2-3	TGTGCCAGTAGTCTACAGGGCACAGATACGCAGTATTTT	CASSLQGTDTQYF
TRBD2	TRBV28	TRBJ2-1	TGTGCCAGCAGCCTAAGAAGCGGGAATTCATACAATGAGCAGTTCTTC	CASSLRSGNSYNEQFF